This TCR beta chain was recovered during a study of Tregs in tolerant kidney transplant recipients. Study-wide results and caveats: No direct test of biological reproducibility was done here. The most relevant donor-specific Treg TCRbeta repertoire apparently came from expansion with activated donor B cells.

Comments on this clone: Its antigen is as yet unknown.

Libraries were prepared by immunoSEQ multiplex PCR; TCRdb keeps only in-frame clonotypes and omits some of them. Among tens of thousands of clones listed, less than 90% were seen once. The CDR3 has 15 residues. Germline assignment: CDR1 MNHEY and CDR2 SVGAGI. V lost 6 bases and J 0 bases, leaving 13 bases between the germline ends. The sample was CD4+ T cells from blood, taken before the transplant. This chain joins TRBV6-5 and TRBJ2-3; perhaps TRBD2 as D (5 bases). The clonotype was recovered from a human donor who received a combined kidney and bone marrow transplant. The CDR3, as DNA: TGTGCCAGCAGCCGCGGGCTCCTAAGCACAGATACGCAGTATTTT. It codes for CASSRGLLSTDTQYF.